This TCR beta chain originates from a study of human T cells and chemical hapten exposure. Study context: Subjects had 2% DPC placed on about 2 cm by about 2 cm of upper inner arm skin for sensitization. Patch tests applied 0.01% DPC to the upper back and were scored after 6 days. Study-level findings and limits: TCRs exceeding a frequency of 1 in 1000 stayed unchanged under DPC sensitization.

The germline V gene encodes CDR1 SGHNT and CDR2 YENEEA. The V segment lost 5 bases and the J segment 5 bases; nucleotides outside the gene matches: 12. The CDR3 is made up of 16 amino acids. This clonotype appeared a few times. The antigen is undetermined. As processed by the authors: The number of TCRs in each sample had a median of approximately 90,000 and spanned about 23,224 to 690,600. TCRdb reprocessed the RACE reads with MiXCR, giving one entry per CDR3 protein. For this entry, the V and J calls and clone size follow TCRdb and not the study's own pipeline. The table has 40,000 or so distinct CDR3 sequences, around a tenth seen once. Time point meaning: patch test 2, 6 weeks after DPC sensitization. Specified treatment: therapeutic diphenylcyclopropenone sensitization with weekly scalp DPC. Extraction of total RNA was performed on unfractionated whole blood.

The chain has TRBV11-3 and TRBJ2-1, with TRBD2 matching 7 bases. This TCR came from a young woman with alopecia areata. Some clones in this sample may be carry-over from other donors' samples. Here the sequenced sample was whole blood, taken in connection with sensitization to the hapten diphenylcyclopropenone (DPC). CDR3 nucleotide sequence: TGTGCCAGCAGCGCTAGCCCAGCGGGGAAAGACAATGAGCAGTTCTTC. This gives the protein CASSASPAGKDNEQFF.